Below, 7 T cell receptor beta chains from the same sample are listed, as sequenced in a study of beta chain features in type 1 diabetes (dated by TCRdb to about 2018). Beyond this particular receptor, the publication reports: A moderate but significant shortening of TCRB CDR3 length was observed in type 1 diabetes patients in all four CD4+ subsets.

Their antigen targets remain unknown. Receptor amplification or capture employed the immunoSEQ multiplex PCR assay. The entire isolated RNA was reverse transcribed using the High Capacity cDNA Reverse Transcription Kit, and thus expressed TCRB transcripts were sequenced. TCRdb obtained this table from immuneACCESS and retained in-frame rearrangements with V and J assigned. These tables miss some clones; where compared with another copy, unresolved V genes account for less than half of the shortfall, and the remainder is unexplained. In this sample the table shows roughly 340,000 clones, about 14% of which occur a single time. The ten largest clonotypes hold roughly 0.015% of the sample. Sequencing input: naive CD4+ T cells from blood. The sample's cell subset or site label is to be understood as: true naive CD4+ T cells. The receptors derive from a woman aged 18-30 years with type 1 diabetes.

CDR3 sequence: CASSPFYSSYNEQFF. CDR3 DNA: TGTGCCAGCAGTCCGTTCTATAGCTCCTACAATGAGCAGTTCTTC. The genes are TRBV7-9 and TRBJ2-1, with no clear D. Trimming pared 6 bases from V and 0 bases from J, leaving 12 bases between. Looked up from germline, CDR1 is SEHNR and CDR2 is FQNEAQ (reference sequence). The CDR3 is made up of 15 amino acids.

This rearrangement joins TRBV27 to TRBJ2-7, with TRBD1 matching 9 bases. CDR1 and CDR2 from the germline V gene are MNHEY and SMNVEV (reference sequence). Trimming at V came to 3 bases and at J to 3 bases, leaving 15 bases not matched to a gene. This CDR3 has 18 amino acids. CDR3 nucleotide sequence: TGTGCCAGCAGTTTCCTGGGAAGTCCGGGACAGGGATACTACGAGCAGTACTTC. Protein: CASSFLGSPGQGYYEQYF.

The chain recombines TRBV6-5 with TRBJ2-3; 11 positions match TRBD2. The trim removed 2 bases at V and 6 bases at J, leaving 4 bases unmatched. Germline lookup yields CDR1 MNHEY and CDR2 SVGAGI. The CDR3 totals 15 residues. The CDR3 region has the DNA TGTGCCAGCAGTTACACTAGCGGGAGAATGGATACGCAGTATTTT. Translated, it gives CASSYTSGRMDTQYF.

The chain carries TRBV6-5 and TRBJ2-3; unclear D gene. The germline gives CDR1 MNHEY, CDR2 SVGAGI. The V gene lost 0 bases and the J gene lost 6 bases, with 13 bases spanning the gap. This CDR3 spans 15 amino acids. The CDR3 reads CASSYSPDFQDTQYF. DNA of the CDR3: TGTGCCAGCAGTTACTCGCCCGACTTCCAGGATACGCAGTATTTT.

This clone was detected a few times. The gene calls are TRBV19 and TRBJ1-3, with TRBD1 matching over 7 bases. The J segment lost 3 bases and the V segment lost 6 bases, leaving 11 bases of the junction unmatched. CDR3 length: 16 amino acids. The germline V gene encodes CDR1 LNHDA and CDR2 SQIVND (reference sequence). CDR3 loop: CASSDRQGVSGNTIYF. CDR3 coding DNA: TGTGCCAGTAGCGATCGACAGGGCGTGAGTGGAAACACCATATATTTT. The whole variable domain, filled in from reference TRBV19 and TRBJ1-3, reads DGGITQSPKYLFRKEGQNVTLSCEQNLNHDAMYWYRQDPGQGLRLIYYSQIVNDFQKGDIAEGYSVSREKKESFPLTVTSAQKNPTAFYLCASSDRQGVSGNTIYFGEGSWLTVV.

This chain uses TRBV7-9 with TRBJ2-4, with a possible D match to TRBD1 (5 bases). This CDR3 has 16 residues. Germline values: CDR1 SEHNR, CDR2 FQNEAQ (reference sequence). V dropped 4 bases and J dropped 3 bases, with 16 bases sitting between them. The chain's CDR3 is CASSSGFGQGKNIQYF. CDR3 nucleotide sequence: TGTGCCAGCAGCTCAGGGTTCGGTCAAGGCAAAAACATTCAGTACTTC.

J is TRBJ1-5 and V is TRBV19; D ambiguous. Trimming left V 5 bases short and J 0 bases short, with 14 bases between. The CDR3 totals 16 residues. Germline V gene data show CDR1 as LNHDA and CDR2 as SQIVND (reference sequence). The CDR3, as DNA: TGTGCCAGTAGTGCCTTAGGCGGCTATAGCAATCAGCCCCAGCATTTT. Amino acids: CASSALGGYSNQPQHF.